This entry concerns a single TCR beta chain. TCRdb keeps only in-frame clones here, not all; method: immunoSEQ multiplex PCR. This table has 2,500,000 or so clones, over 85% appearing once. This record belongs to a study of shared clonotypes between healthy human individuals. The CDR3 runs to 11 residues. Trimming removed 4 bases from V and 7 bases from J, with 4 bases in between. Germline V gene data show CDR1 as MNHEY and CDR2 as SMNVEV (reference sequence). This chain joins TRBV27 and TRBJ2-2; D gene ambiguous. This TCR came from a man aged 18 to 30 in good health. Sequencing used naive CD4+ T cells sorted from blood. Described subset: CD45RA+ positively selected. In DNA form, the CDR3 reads TGTGCCAGCAGTTCGATCGGGGAGCTGTTTTTT. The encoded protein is CASSSIGELFF.